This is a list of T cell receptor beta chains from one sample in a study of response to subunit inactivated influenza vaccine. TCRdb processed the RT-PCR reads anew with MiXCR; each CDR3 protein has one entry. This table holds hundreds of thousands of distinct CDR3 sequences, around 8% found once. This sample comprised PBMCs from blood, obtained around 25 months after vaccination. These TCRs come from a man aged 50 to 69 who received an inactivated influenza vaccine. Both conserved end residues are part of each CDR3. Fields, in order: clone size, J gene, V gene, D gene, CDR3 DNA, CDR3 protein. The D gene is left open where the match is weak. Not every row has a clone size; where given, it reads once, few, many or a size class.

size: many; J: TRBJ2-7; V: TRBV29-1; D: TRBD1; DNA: TGCAGCGCCCGAACCGGGACAGGGTTTCGGGAGCAGTACTTC; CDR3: CSARTGTGFREQYF
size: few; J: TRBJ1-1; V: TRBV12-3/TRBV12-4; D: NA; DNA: TGTGCCAGCAGTTTGTCGGCCCGGGGTAAAGCTTTCTTT; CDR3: CASSLSARGKAFF
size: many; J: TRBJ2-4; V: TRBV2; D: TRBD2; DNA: TGTGCCAGCAGTGAAGCGCCTAGCGGGATGGGCAAAAACATTCAGTACTTC; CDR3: CASSEAPSGMGKNIQYF
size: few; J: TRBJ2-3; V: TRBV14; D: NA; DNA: TGTGCCAGCAGCCGGGCTGGGGTGCTCACAGATACGCAGTATTTT; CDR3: CASSRAGVLTDTQYF
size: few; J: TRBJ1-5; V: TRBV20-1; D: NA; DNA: TGCAGTGCTAGAACAGGGTTAGATCAGCCCCAGCATTTT; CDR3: CSARTGLDQPQHF
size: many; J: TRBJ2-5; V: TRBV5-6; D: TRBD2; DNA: TGTGCCAGCAGGAACCTAGCGGGAGGACCGCTTCAAGAGACCCAGTACTTC; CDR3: CASRNLAGGPLQETQYF
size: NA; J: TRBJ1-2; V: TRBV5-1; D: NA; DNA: TGCGCCAGCAGCTGGGGGGGCAGGGACGGCTCTTATGGCTACACCTTC; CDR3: CASSWGGRDGSYGYTF
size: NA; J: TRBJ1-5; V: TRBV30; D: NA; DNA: TGTGCCTGGAGTGTACAGGGTGGGAATCAGCCCCAGCATTTT; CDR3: CAWSVQGGNQPQHF
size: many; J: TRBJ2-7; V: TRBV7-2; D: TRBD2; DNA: TGTGCCAGCAGCTTATTAGCGGGAGGGCAGCGGGAGCAGTACTTC; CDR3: CASSLLAGGQREQYF
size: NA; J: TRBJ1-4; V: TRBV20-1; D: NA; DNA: TGCAGTGCTCGATATAATGAAAAACTGTTTTTT; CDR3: CSARYNEKLFF
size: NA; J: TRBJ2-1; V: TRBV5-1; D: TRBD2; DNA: TGCGCCAGCAGCTTGGGGCCGACTAGCGGGTACAATGAGCAGTTCTTC; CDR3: CASSLGPTSGYNEQFF
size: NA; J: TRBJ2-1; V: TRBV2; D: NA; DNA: TGTGCCAGCAGTGACTGGGACGCGGGTGGCGATGAGCAGTTCTTC; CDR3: CASSDWDAGGDEQFF
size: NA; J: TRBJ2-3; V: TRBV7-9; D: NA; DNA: TGTGCCAGCAGCTTTATCGGGAGTACAGATACGCAGTATTTT; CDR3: CASSFIGSTDTQYF
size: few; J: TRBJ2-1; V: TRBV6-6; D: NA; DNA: TGTGCCAGCAGTCTTATAAAATACAATGAGCAGTTCTTC; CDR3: CASSLIKYNEQFF
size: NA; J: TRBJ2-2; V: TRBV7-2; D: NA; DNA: TGTGCCAGCAGAGGCAAGGGAAGGGTGAACACCGGGGAGCTGGTTTTT; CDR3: CASRGKGRVNTGELVF
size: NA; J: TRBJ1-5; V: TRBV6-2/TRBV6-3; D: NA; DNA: TGTGCCAGCAGTCGACTCGGGACAAATAATCAGCCCCAGCATTTT; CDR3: CASSRLGTNNQPQHF
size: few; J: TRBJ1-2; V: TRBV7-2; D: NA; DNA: TGTGCCAGCAGCCGGGAAGTCGGCTATGGCTACACCTTC; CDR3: CASSREVGYGYTF
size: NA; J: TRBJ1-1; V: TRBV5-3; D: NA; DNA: TGTGCCAGAAGCTTCGGACAGAACACTGAAGCTTTCTTT; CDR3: CARSFGQNTEAFF
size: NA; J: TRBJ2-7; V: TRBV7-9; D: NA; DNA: TGTGCCAGCAGCTGGAGGGGGGGACCCTACGAGCAGTACTTC; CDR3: CASSWRGGPYEQYF
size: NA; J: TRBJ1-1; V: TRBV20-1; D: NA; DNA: TGCAGTGCTGTGAAACTGGGGGAACCTGAAGCTTTCTTT; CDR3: CSAVKLGEPEAFF
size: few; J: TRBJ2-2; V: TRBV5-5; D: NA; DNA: TGTGCCAGCAGCCCTGGACACCACCGGGAGCTGTTTTTT; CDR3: CASSPGHHRELFF
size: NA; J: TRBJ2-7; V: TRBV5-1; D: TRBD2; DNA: TGCGCCAGCAGCCAAAGACTAGCGGGAGCCTACGAGCAGTACTTC; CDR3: CASSQRLAGAYEQYF
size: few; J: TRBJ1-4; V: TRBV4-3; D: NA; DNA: TGCGCCAGCAGCCAAGCTTGGGGGACTAATGAAAAACTGTTTTTT; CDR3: CASSQAWGTNEKLFF
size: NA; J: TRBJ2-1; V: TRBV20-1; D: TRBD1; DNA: TGCAGAGCTAGAGATTACACAGGGGGCTATGAGCAGTTCTTC; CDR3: CRARDYTGGYEQFF
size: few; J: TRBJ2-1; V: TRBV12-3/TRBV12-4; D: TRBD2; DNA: TGTGCCAGCAGTTTATTTGGCGGGAGGGAGGGTAATGAGCAGTTCTTC; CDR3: CASSLFGGREGNEQFF
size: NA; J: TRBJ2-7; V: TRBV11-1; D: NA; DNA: TGTGCCAGCAGCTCCCCCGACAGGTTCTACGAGCAGTACTTC; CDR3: CASSSPDRFYEQYF
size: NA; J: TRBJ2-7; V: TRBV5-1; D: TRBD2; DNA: TGCGCCAGCAACCCCGACGGGAGGCCCTACGAGCAGTACTTC; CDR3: CASNPDGRPYEQYF
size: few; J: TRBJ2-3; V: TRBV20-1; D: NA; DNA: TGCAGTGCGACCGCGCTGTCGGTAAAGACAGATACGCAGTATTTT; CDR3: CSATALSVKTDTQYF
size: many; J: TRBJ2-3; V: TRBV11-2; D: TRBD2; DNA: TGTGCCAGCAGCGCCAACCCTAGCGGGGGGGCTGATACGCAGTATTTT; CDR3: CASSANPSGGADTQYF
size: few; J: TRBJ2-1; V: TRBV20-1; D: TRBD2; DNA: TGCAGTGCCGCGGGGGGAGGGCAGATTTCAGAGCAGTTCTTC; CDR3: CSAAGGGQISEQFF
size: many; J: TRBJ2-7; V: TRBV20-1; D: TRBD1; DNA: TGCAGTGCTAGAGATATCACACAGGGGTCTTCCTACGAGCAGTACTTC; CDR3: CSARDITQGSSYEQYF
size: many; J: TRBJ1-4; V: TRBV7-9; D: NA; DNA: TGTGCCAGCAGCCGGACAACAACTAATGAAAAACTGTTTTTT; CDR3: CASSRTTTNEKLFF
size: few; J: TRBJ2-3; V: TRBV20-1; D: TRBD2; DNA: TGCAGTGCTGGCCTGGGACTAGCCACTAGCACAGATACGCAGTATTTT; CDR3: CSAGLGLATSTDTQYF
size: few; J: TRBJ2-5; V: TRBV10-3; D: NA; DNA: TGTGCCATCAGGCCCGCTGATGGCGGAGAGACCCAGTACTTC; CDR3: CAIRPADGGETQYF
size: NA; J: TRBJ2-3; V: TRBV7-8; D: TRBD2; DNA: TGTGCCAGCAGCCCAAGCGGGAATTCAGATACGCAGTATTTT; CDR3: CASSPSGNSDTQYF
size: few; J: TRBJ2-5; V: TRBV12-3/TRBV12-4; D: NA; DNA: TGTGCCAGCAGTTCTCAGGTCGCCACCGGAGAGACCCAGTACTTC; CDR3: CASSSQVATGETQYF
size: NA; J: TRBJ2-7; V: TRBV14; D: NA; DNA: TGTGCCAGCAGCCAAAGGCCCCTCTACGAGCAGTACTTC; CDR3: CASSQRPLYEQYF
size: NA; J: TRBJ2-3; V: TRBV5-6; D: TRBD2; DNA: TGTGCCAGCAGCGCGGGACTAGCCTCCGATACGCAGTATTTT; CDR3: CASSAGLASDTQYF
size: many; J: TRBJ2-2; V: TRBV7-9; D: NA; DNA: TGTGCCAGCAGCTTTCCGGGGGCCGACACCGGGGAGCTGTTTTTT; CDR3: CASSFPGADTGELFF
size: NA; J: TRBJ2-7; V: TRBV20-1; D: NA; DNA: TGCAGGGCTAGGCGCCGAGGAGCGGGCCCTCCTCCCGTTTGGGCCGAGCAGTACTTC; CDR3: CRARRRGAGPPPVWAEQYF